This entry lists 22 T cell receptor beta chains sequenced from one sample in a study of type 1 regulatory T cells. TCRdb independently ran MiXCR on the reads; one entry per CDR3 protein. The repertoire includes approximately 100,000 distinct CDR3 sequences, 30% to 35% of them detected once, and less than 2.5% sits in the top ten. The sample taken for sequencing was CD4+ T cells, either the whole sample or a sorted fraction (not recorded which). The receptors derive from a human donor in good health.

With respect to this clonotype: At one boundary the junction diverges from the germline segment, which might be a read error. This chain uses TRBV5-4 with TRBJ1-5; 8 nucleotides agree with TRBD1. CDR1 and CDR2 from the germline V gene are SGHNT and YYREEE (reference sequence). This CDR3 has 14 amino acids. The CDR3 bases are TGCGCCAGCAGAGGACAGGGTGTAAATCAGCCCCAGCATTTT. As protein: CASRGQGVNQPQHF.

The V gene is TRBV5-5, the J gene TRBJ2-2; no clear D. Deletions cut 0 bases from V and 1 base from J, with 25 bases between. The CDR3 runs to 21 residues. Germline V gene sequence: CDR1 SGHKS, CDR2 YYEKEE (reference sequence). CDR3 loop: CASSLGPTVGMRHLNTGELFF. CDR3 sequence (DNA): TGTGCCAGCAGCTTGGGGCCCACGGTGGGTATGCGGCACTTGAACACCGGGGAGCTGTTTTTT.

Ten or more counts support this clonotype. The chain carries TRBV5-1 and TRBJ1-1; D ambiguous. V shed 0 bases and J shed 3 bases, with 12 bases lying between them. The CDR3 spans 15 residues. Germline assignment: CDR1 SGHRS and CDR2 YFSETQ. The CDR3: CASSLDLTRYTEAFF. Written as DNA, the CDR3 is TGCGCCAGCAGCTTGGACCTCACTAGGTACACTGAAGCTTTCTTT. Filled out from reference TRBV5-1 and TRBJ1-1, the complete variable domain reads KAGVTQTPRYLIKTRGQQVTLSCSPISGHRSVSWYQQTPGQGLQFLFEYFSETQRNKGNFPGRFSGRQFSNSRSEMNVSTLELGDSALYLCASSLDLTRYTEAFFGQGTRLTVV.

A few counts support this clonotype. V is TRBV7-9 and J is TRBJ2-7; a possible D gene is TRBD2 (5 bases). The CDR3 contains 11 residues. Trimming left V 5 bases short and J 7 bases short, with 9 bases between. Germline CDR1 is SEHNR and CDR2 is FQNEAQ (reference sequence). The CDR3 DNA follows: TGTGCCAGCAGCACGGAGGAAGAGCAGTACTTC. Its protein is CASSTEEEQYF.

By frequency in the sample, this clonotype is medium-sized. Here the CDR3 reads CASSPTSGSGGGELFF. CDR3 DNA sequence: TGTGCCAGCAGCCCGACTAGCGGGAGCGGCGGCGGGGAGCTGTTTTTT. The V and J genes are TRBV4-2 and TRBJ2-2, with 12 bases matching TRBD2. The CDR3 covers 16 residues. V dropped 4 bases and J dropped 7; count of bases not matched to a gene: 7. The germline CDR1 and CDR2 sequences are LGHNA and YNFKEQ.

This clonotype has more than one count but fewer than ten. The chain links TRBV20-1 to TRBJ2-5; weak D call: TRBD1 (6 bases). CDR1 is DFQATT, CDR2 SNEGSKA, per germline (reference sequence). This CDR3 spans 13 amino acids. V was pared by 5 bases and J by 4 bases, with 14 bases between. CDR3 amino acids: CSARKGDRETQYF. The CDR3 region has the DNA TGCAGTGCTCGTAAGGGGGATAGAGAGACCCAGTACTTC.

The CDR3 nucleotides are TGTGCCAGCAGCTTGGTTTTGCAGACGGGAGAGACCCAGTACTTC. Translation: CASSLVLQTGETQYF. V usage is TRBV5-5 and J usage is TRBJ2-5; D is unresolved. With 0 bases removed from V and 4 bases from J, the gap between germline ends came to 13 bases. Germline V gives CDR1 SGHKS, CDR2 YYEKEE (reference sequence). The CDR3 is 15 residues long.

V gene TRBV9 combines with J gene TRBJ2-3, with D hard to call. Trimming shortened V by 3 bases and J by 3 bases, and 5 bases separated the two germline ends. Germline CDR1 is SGDLS and CDR2 is YYNGEE. There are 12 residues in the CDR3. In nucleotides, the CDR3 is TGTGCCAGCAGCGCTTTGACAGATACGCAGTATTTT. Amino acids: CASSALTDTQYF.

V is TRBV10-3 and J is TRBJ2-3, with 9 positions matching TRBD2. CDR1 is ENHRY, CDR2 SYGVKD, per germline. This CDR3 spans 17 amino acids. V lost 0 bases and J lost 5; bases outside the gene matches: 9. CDR3 DNA sequence: TGTGCCATCAGTGAGTCGATCGTGCGGGAGGGTGGAGATACGCAGTATTTT. Its translation is CAISESIVREGGDTQYF.

This clonotype showed up just a few times. This chain joins TRBV5-1 and TRBJ2-2; a weak D match, TRBD2 (6 bases). The CDR3 is made up of 15 amino acids. V lost 4 bases and J 0 bases, leaving 10 bases between the germline ends. CDR1 and CDR2 (germline): SGHRS, YFSETQ. The CDR3 bases are TGCGCCAGCAGCATCAGGGACTCGAACACCGGGGAGCTGTTTTTT. Its protein is CASSIRDSNTGELFF.

This clonotype occurred a few times. V usage is TRBV5-8 and J usage is TRBJ2-5; perhaps TRBD1 as D (5 bases). From germline, CDR1 is SGHTS and CDR2 YDEGEE. The germline V and J ends were trimmed by 2 bases and 0 bases, with 11 bases remaining between them. The CDR3 length is 15 residues. The CDR3 nucleotides read TGTGCCAGCAGCTTTGGGGCCGGCGACCAAGAGACCCAGTACTTC. As protein: CASSFGAGDQETQYF.

The rearrangement joins TRBV20-1 to TRBJ2-5; no clear D. The V end was cut by 3 bases, the J end by 1 base, with 0 bases between. CDR1 is DFQATT, CDR2 SNEGSKA, per germline (reference sequence). This CDR3 contains 10 residues. The CDR3 nucleotides are TGCAGTGCTAGCCAAGAGACCCAGTACTTC. Amino acid sequence: CSASQETQYF.

This clonotype was counted ten times or more. The chain is built from TRBV29-1 and TRBJ1-2; 7 nucleotides line up with TRBD1. This CDR3 is built from 11 residues. CDR1 SQVTM and CDR2 ANQGSEA come from the germline V gene. Losses at the gene ends were 7 bases for V and 6 bases for J; bases not matched to a gene: 5. Written as DNA, the CDR3 is TGCAGCGCCGGGGACAGTAATGGCTACACCTTC. Protein sequence: CSAGDSNGYTF.

This clonotype showed up just a few times. The chain uses TRBV20-1 and TRBJ1-1; D remains unclear. This CDR3 region has 11 residues. Per the germline V gene, CDR1 is DFQATT and CDR2 is SNEGSKA (reference sequence). With 5 bases removed from V and 0 bases from J, the gap between germline ends came to 4 bases. CDR3 DNA sequence: TGCAGTGCTCCAGTGAACACTGAAGCTTTCTTT. Translating it yields CSAPVNTEAFF.

A few counts support this clonotype. This rearrangement joins TRBV10-3 to TRBJ2-1; D is perhaps TRBD1 (7 bases). Trimming left V 0 bases short and J 10 bases short, with 13 bases between. Germline V gene sequence: CDR1 ENHRY, CDR2 SYGVKD. The CDR3 totals 14 residues. DNA of the CDR3: TGTGCCATCAGTGAGTCGGAGGGGGCGGGAGAGCAGTTCTTC. Amino acids: CAISESEGAGEQFF.

This chain joins TRBV10-3 and TRBJ2-7; D is tentatively TRBD1 or TRBD2 (5 bases each). Germline CDR1 and CDR2: ENHRY and SYGVKD. V lost 8 bases and J 5 bases, leaving 13 bases between the germline ends. This CDR3 has 12 amino acids. The CDR3 coding sequence is TGTGCCATCGGACTCATGGACAACGAGCAGTACTTC. It translates to CAIGLMDNEQYF.

The chain has TRBV6-6 and TRBJ2-7, with 8 bases matching TRBD2. The CDR3 loop spans 14 amino acids. Germline V gives CDR1 MNHNY, CDR2 SVGAGI (reference sequence). With V trimmed by 7 bases and J by 7 bases, 12 bases remained unmatched. Here the CDR3 reads CASTDSGGVPEQYF. CDR3 DNA sequence: TGTGCCAGCACCGACTCCGGGGGGGTCCCGGAGCAGTACTTC.

The rearrangement uses TRBV7-8 and TRBJ2-5; 7 positions agree with TRBD1. Germline values: CDR1 SGHVS, CDR2 FQNEAQ. The V and J ends lost 7 bases and 3 bases, in that order; junction bases with no gene match: 23. The CDR3 consists of 19 residues. The CDR3 region has the DNA TGTGCCAGCAACCCTTCGAGGGGGCGGGTCGAACTAGGAGAAGAGACCCAGTACTTC. Translating gives CASNPSRGRVELGEETQYF.

This clonotype was observed a handful of times. The V and J genes are TRBV20-1 and TRBJ2-1, with 7 bases lining up with TRBD1. Trimming took 4 bases from V and 4 from J; bases not matched to a gene: 19. The CDR3 consists of 18 residues. Germline loops: CDR1 DFQATT, CDR2 SNEGSKA (reference sequence). CDR3 sequence: CSATRQGMQSRIYNEQFF. CDR3 bases: TGCAGTGCTACCAGACAGGGAATGCAGTCCCGTATTTACAATGAGCAGTTCTTC.

On this clonotype itself: An end of the junction differs from the germline gene, which may be a read error. This sequence joins TRBV5-4 and TRBJ1-2; D possibly corresponds to TRBD1 (6 bases). The CDR3 covers 14 residues. Looked up from germline, CDR1 is SGHNT and CDR2 is YYREEE (reference sequence). The CDR3 DNA reads as TGTGCCAGCAGCAACAGGGACCTAAACTATGGCTACACCTTT. The encoded protein is CASSNRDLNYGYTF.

This clonotype was seen a handful of times. The rearrangement joins TRBV7-7 to TRBJ2-3; 12 bases line up with TRBD2. Germline trimming cut 5 bases from V and 3 bases from J; bases unmatched to any gene: 3. The CDR3 length is 15 residues. Germline values: CDR1 SSHAT, CDR2 FNYEAQ (reference sequence). Here the CDR3 reads CASSPLAGGTDTQYF. CDR3 in DNA: TGTGCCAGCAGCCCACTAGCGGGGGGAACAGATACGCAGTATTTT.

The V gene is TRBV12-3 or TRBV12-4, the J gene TRBJ2-7; D uncertain. V lost 0 bases and J lost 7, with 16 bases in between. This CDR3 contains 15 residues. CDR3 nucleotides: TGTGCCAGCAGTTTAGCGAACGGTCTGACCGGGGAGCAGTACTTC. Protein: CASSLANGLTGEQYF.